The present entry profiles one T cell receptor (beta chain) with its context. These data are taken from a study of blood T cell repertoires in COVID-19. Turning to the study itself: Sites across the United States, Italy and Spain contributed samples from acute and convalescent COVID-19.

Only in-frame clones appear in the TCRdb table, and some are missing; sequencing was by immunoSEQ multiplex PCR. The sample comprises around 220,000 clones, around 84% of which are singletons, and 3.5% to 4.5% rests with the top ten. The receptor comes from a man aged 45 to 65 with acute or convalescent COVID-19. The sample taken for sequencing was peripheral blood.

CDR3 sequence reads: CASSQWGQGVGEAFF. DNA for the CDR3: TGTGCCAGCAGCCAATGGGGACAGGGGGTAGGAGAAGCTTTCTTT. The V call is TRBV3-1 (or the pseudogene TRBV3-2), the J call TRBJ1-1, with 11 bases that match TRBD1. This CDR3 has 15 residues. Germline-derived CDR1 and CDR2 are LGHDT and YNNKEL (reference sequence). The V gene end was trimmed by 2 bases and the J gene end by 8 bases; junction bases not matched to a gene: 7.